This T cell receptor beta chain originates from a study of vaccination effects on CD4 cells after COVID-19. Antigen-specific CD4+ T cells were expanded (with viral peptide pools) by the ViraFEST assay ahead of sequencing. Isolating CD4+ T cells followed around nine days of culture. The person was diagnosed with PCR-confirmed SARS-CoV-2 infection between March and December 2020. In regard to this clone: Its antigen remains unknown.

Trimming removed 2 bases from V and 0 bases from J, with 11 bases in between. Germline values: CDR1 KGHSH, CDR2 LQKENI. The CDR3 length is 15 residues. Libraries were prepared by immunoSEQ multiplex PCR; TCRdb keeps only in-frame clonotypes and omits some of them. The profile covers roughly 73,000 clones, with 73% appearing a single time and about 5% taken by the ten largest. This TCR was sampled from a human donor who had a prior SARS-CoV-2 infection. Sequencing used CD4+ T cells from PBMCs cultured with HIV peptides, obtained before COVID-19 vaccination. The subset was: HIV-1 Nef peptide pool negative control/reference culture. The V and J genes are TRBV18 and TRBJ2-7, with TRBD2 as a possible D gene (6 bases). CDR3 region: CASSPGTSSSYEQYF. The CDR3 nucleotides are TGTGCCAGCTCACCAGGGACTTCCAGCTCCTACGAGCAGTACTTC. The complete variable domain, with remaining parts taken from reference TRBV18 and TRBJ2-7, reads NAGVMQNPRHLVRRRGQEARLRCSPMKGHSHVYWYRQLPEEGLKFMVYLQKENIIDESGMPKERFSAEFPKEGPSILRIQQVVRGDSAAYFCASSPGTSSSYEQYFGPGTRLTVT.